The sequence of this T cell receptor (beta chain) was determined in a study of tissue T cells after allogeneic stem cell transplantation. Findings and caveats of the study: Limitations included a small, clinically heterogeneous cohort and limited sampling depth. Tissue-detected TCR repertoire was only partly captured by blood and spleen T cells. Anatomically similar tissues had similar TCR repertoires within each patient.

This CDR3 has 14 amino acids. V lost 0 bases to trimming and J lost 2 bases, with 6 bases between them. From germline, CDR1 is LGHNA and CDR2 YNLKQL (reference sequence). Sequencing used immunoSEQ multiplex PCR; TCRdb keeps in-frame clones, though not all of them. The table lists about 22,000 clones, 55% to 80% of them singletons, with roughly 0.66% in the top ten. As to this clone: What it recognizes is unknown. Each gene name is a mouse one. The CDR3 end falls 1 residue outside the read, so it is completed with the germline J gene.

Sequencing was performed on spleen. The chain uses TRBV5 and TRBJ2-5; D not resolved. This sequence originates from a female BALB/c mouse in good health. The strain bears MHC haplotype H2-d. The CDR3 DNA, read in part, is TGTGCCAGCAGCCAAGAACTCCTCCAAGACACCCAGTAC. It translates to CASSQELLQDTQY. The complete CDR3 reads CASSQELLQDTQYF.